This TCR beta chain was documented in a study of early T cells in non-severe SARS-CoV-2 infection. Unique molecular identifier tags were affixed to discrete cDNA molecules. TCRdb re-derived calls from the 5' RACE reads in MiXCR, one entry per CDR3 protein. The sample records fewer than 60,000 distinct CDR3 sequences, approximately 4.1% being singletons. This CDR3 comprises 15 residues. Trimming shortened V by 0 bases and J by 1 base, and 7 bases separated the two germline ends. From germline, CDR1 is SGHRS and CDR2 YFSETQ. At least ten counts were recorded for this clonotype. The origin of this receptor is an adult who was a healthcare worker with PCR-confirmed SARS-CoV-2 infection or an uninfected control (not recorded which). This chain joins TRBV5-1 and TRBJ2-2; D is undetermined. Sequences were obtained from whole blood. The CDR3 loop is CASSLEWGNTGELFF. The CDR3 nucleotides read TGCGCCAGCAGCTTGGAATGGGGGAACACCGGGGAGCTGTTTTTT.